The 7 T cell receptor beta chains listed next were all sequenced from one sample in a study of PD-1 blockade in classical Hodgkin lymphoma. Libraries were prepared by immunoSEQ multiplex PCR; TCRdb keeps only in-frame clonotypes and omits some of them. The table lists about 99,000 clones, roughly 79% of them singletons. Each patient experienced a relapse that followed autologous stem cell transplantation, and brentuximab vedotin exposure varied. Sequencing used peripheral blood mononuclear cells (PBMCs), obtained before the second cycle of nivolumab. These receptors were taken from a human donor with classical Hodgkin lymphoma.

The sample holds one count of this clone. V usage is TRBV9 and J usage is TRBJ1-1; possibly TRBD1 for D (6 bases). The V end was cut by 0 bases, the J end by 4 bases, with 10 bases between. This CDR3 has 14 amino acids. CDR1 and CDR2 (germline): SGDLS, YYNGEE. In DNA form, the CDR3 reads TGTGCCAGCAGCGTAGGACAGGTTTCCACTGAAGCTTTCTTT. This sequence encodes CASSVGQVSTEAFF.

The rearrangement links TRBV29-1 to TRBJ1-1; no firm D call. The CDR3 runs to 13 residues. Germline V gives CDR1 SQVTM, CDR2 ANQGSEA. Trimming shortened V by 7 bases and J by 1 base, and 13 bases separated the two germline ends. DNA for the CDR3: TGCAGCGGACAAGGTCAGACGAACACTGAAGCTTTCTTT. Protein sequence: CSGQGQTNTEAFF.

V is TRBV9 and J is TRBJ2-7, with 11 bases lining up with TRBD2. Unmatched junction bases numbered 2, after V lost 4 bases and J lost 2 bases. The CDR3 totals 14 residues. Germline-derived CDR1 and CDR2 are SGDLS and YYNGEE. Here the CDR3 reads CASSPSGRTYEQYF. CDR3 bases: TGTGCCAGCAGCCCTAGCGGGAGGACCTACGAGCAGTACTTC.

This clone has just a few counts. CDR3 sequence: CASTVTVMNTEAFF. CDR3 DNA: TGTGCCAGCACCGTAACGGTCATGAACACTGAAGCTTTCTTT. The genes are TRBV6-1 and TRBJ1-1; D is uncertain. The CDR3 loop spans 14 amino acids. Germline CDR1 reads MNHNS; CDR2 reads SASEGT. The V and J ends lost 7 bases and 0 bases respectively, with 12 bases between them.

The rearrangement links TRBV5-1 to TRBJ2-2; 9 nucleotides line up with TRBD2. Germline V CDR1 and CDR2: SGHRS, YFSETQ. Unmatched junction bases numbered 9, after V lost 5 bases and J lost 4 bases. The CDR3 consists of 16 residues. The CDR3, as DNA: TGCGCCAGCAGACTTAGCGGGAGTGTGGGCACCGGGGAGCTGTTTTTT. Amino acid sequence: CASRLSGSVGTGELFF.

This chain links TRBV7-6 with TRBJ1-4; no clear D. With 6 bases removed from V and 0 bases from J, the gap between germline ends came to 5 bases. Germline CDR1 SGHVS, CDR2 FNYEAQ. The CDR3 is 13 amino acids. CDR3: CASRFATNEKLFF. In DNA, the CDR3 is TGTGCCAGCAGATTTGCAACTAATGAAAAACTGTTTTTT.

CDR3 sequence reads: CASSLGRTPSTDTQYF. CDR3 DNA sequence: TGCGCCAGCAGCTTGGGCCGGACCCCTAGCACAGATACGCAGTATTTT. The chain joins TRBV5-1 to TRBJ2-3; no definite D call. Deletions cut 0 bases from V and 0 bases from J, with 11 bases between. Germline V gene lookup returns CDR1 SGHRS and CDR2 YFSETQ. CDR3 length equals 16 residues.